Listed below are T cell receptor beta chains from one sample, sequenced in a study of T cell responses to AZD1222 COVID-19 vaccine. Generated by immunoSEQ multiplex PCR, the TCRdb table keeps only in-frame clones and is missing some. The sample consists of 150,000 or so clones, approximately 90% of them appearing once. The sequencing used peripheral blood, collected on day 0 of AZD1222 vaccination. These receptors all stem from an adult in good health. Both conserved end residues are part of each CDR3. D genes are given only for firm matches. Some rows have no size entry. The others give once, few or many, or a class for an expanded clone.

j_call d_call clone_size v_call cdr3_aa cdr3_nt
TRBJ2-3 NA NA TRBV12-3/TRBV12-4 CASSPGTDTQYF TGTGCCAGCAGTCCAGGGACAGATACGCAGTATTTT
TRBJ1-6 NA NA TRBV11-2 CASSPVRGSNSPLHF TGTGCCAGCAGCCCCGTCCGGGGGAGTAATTCACCCCTCCACTTT
TRBJ2-1 NA NA TRBV28 CASSLPQGKAPEQFF TGTGCCAGCAGTTTACCCCAGGGGAAGGCGCCTGAGCAGTTCTTC
TRBJ1-2 NA NA TRBV7-9 CASSFLIDPPMGYTF TGTGCCAGCAGCTTCCTTATAGACCCCCCGATGGGCTACACCTTC
TRBJ2-7 NA once TRBV6-5 CASSFWTGEQYF TGTGCCAGCAGCTTCTGGACGGGCGAGCAGTACTTC
TRBJ1-1 NA NA TRBV11-2 CASSLVRAFF TGTGCCAGCAGCTTAGTTCGAGCTTTCTTT
TRBJ2-5 NA NA TRBV5-1 CASSLLSVETQYF TGCGCCAGCAGCTTACTTAGCGTAGAGACCCAGTACTTC
TRBJ1-3 NA NA TRBV5-8 CASSFGGRSFAGNTIYF TGTGCCAGCAGCTTCGGGGGAAGGAGTTTCGCTGGAAACACCATATATTTT
TRBJ1-3 NA NA TRBV27 CASSRTAGSGNTIYF TGTGCCAGCAGTCGCACGGCGGGGTCTGGAAACACCATATATTTT
TRBJ2-1 NA NA TRBV19 CASSIKSSYNEQFF TGTGCCAGTAGTATCAAGAGCTCCTACAATGAGCAGTTCTTC
TRBJ1-6 NA few TRBV6-4 CASSEGDNSPLHF TGTGCCAGCAGTGAGGGGGATAATTCACCCCTCCACTTT
TRBJ1-1 NA NA TRBV11-2 CASSLRGASTEAFF TGTGCCAGCAGCTTACGGGGGGCTAGCACTGAAGCTTTCTTT
TRBJ1-2 TRBD1 once TRBV6-5 CASSYSNNRGSGYTF TGTGCCAGCAGTTACTCGAATAACAGGGGTAGTGGCTACACCTTC
TRBJ1-6 NA once TRBV28 CASSLFRAGSIPLHF TGTGCCAGCAGTTTATTCAGGGCTGGGTCAATCCCCCTCCACTTT
TRBJ1-3 NA NA TRBV6-5 CASSYSPDSGNTIYF TGTGCCAGCAGTTACTCGCCGGACTCTGGAAACACCATATATTTT
TRBJ2-2 TRBD2 few TRBV7-2 CASQRGGYTGELFF TGTGCCAGTCAACGGGGGGGCTACACCGGGGAGCTGTTTTTT
TRBJ1-3 NA NA TRBV7-8 CASSPGQSGNTIYF TGTGCCAGCAGTCCCGGACAGTCCGGAAACACCATATATTTT
TRBJ1-4 NA NA TRBV5-5 CASSHGQFRNEKLFF TGTGCCAGCAGCCACGGACAGTTTCGGAATGAAAAACTGTTTTTT
TRBJ2-7 NA NA TRBV18 CASSPPNGGEQYF TGTGCCAGCTCACCACCGAACGGGGGCGAGCAGTACTTC
TRBJ2-3 NA NA TRBV11-2 CASSLRRGFTTDTQYF TGTGCCAGCAGCTTACGCCGCGGGTTTACCACAGATACGCAGTATTTT
TRBJ2-3 NA NA TRBV4-1 CASSKGHSTDTQYF TGCGCCAGCAGCAAGGGACACAGCACAGATACGCAGTATTTT
TRBJ1-1 TRBD1 NA TRBV27 CASRLYRGGTEAFF TGTGCCAGCAGACTCTACAGGGGAGGCACTGAAGCTTTCTTT
TRBJ2-5 TRBD1 NA TRBV28 CASGTTGTGRETQYF TGTGCCAGCGGTACTACCGGGACAGGGAGGGAGACCCAGTACTTC
TRBJ1-1 TRBD1 once TRBV30 CAWSEGQTNTEAFF TGTGCCTGGAGTGAGGGACAGACGAACACTGAAGCTTTCTTT
TRBJ1-6 NA NA TRBV9 CASSVEAGDNSPLHF TGTGCCAGCAGCGTAGAGGCAGGGGATAATTCACCCCTCCACTTT
TRBJ2-5 TRBD1 NA TRBV5-1 CASSLQGRASLQETQYF TGCGCCAGCAGTCTACAGGGGCGAGCTAGCCTCCAAGAGACCCAGTACTTC
TRBJ2-7 TRBD1 NA TRBV4-1 CASSQEGDSSYEQYF TGCGCCAGCAGCCAAGAAGGGGACAGCTCCTACGAGCAGTACTTC
TRBJ2-7 TRBD2 NA TRBV6-5 CASSIAGGPYEQYF TGTGCCAGCAGCATAGCGGGGGGGCCCTACGAGCAGTACTTC
TRBJ1-2 NA NA TRBV4-3 CASSQGAGAVYGYTF TGCGCCAGCAGCCAAGGGGCGGGGGCGGTCTATGGCTACACCTTC
TRBJ2-5 NA NA TRBV13 CASSAHTETQYF TGTGCCAGCAGCGCCCACACAGAGACCCAGTACTTC
TRBJ2-1 TRBD2 NA TRBV4-1 CASSQDGASGGARYNEQFF TGCGCCAGCAGCCAAGATGGGGCTAGCGGGGGGGCAAGGTACAATGAGCAGTTCTTC
TRBJ1-1 NA NA TRBV4-3 CASSQDNLGEAFF TGCGCCAGCAGCCAAGATAATTTGGGTGAAGCTTTCTTT
TRBJ1-1 NA once TRBV12-3/TRBV12-4 CASSSGPNTEAFF TGTGCCAGCAGTTCGGGACCGAACACTGAAGCTTTCTTT
TRBJ2-7 TRBD1 NA TRBV30 CAWGGQTRYF TGTGCCTGGGGGGGACAGACTCGTTACTTC
TRBJ1-5 NA NA TRBV6-2/TRBV6-3 CASSRPPGSGQPQHF TGTGCCAGCAGCCGCCCCCCAGGGTCAGGACAGCCCCAGCATTTT
TRBJ1-1 NA NA TRBV11-2 CASSPENTEAFF TGTGCCAGCAGCCCCGAGAACACTGAAGCTTTCTTT
TRBJ2-7 NA NA TRBV27 CASSPSRGRVVYEQYF TGTGCCAGCAGTCCCTCAAGGGGGAGGGTAGTCTACGAGCAGTACTTC
TRBJ2-7 TRBD1 NA TRBV4-1 CASSQGDSSYEQYF TGCGCCAGCAGCCAAGGGGACAGTTCCTACGAGCAGTACTTC
TRBJ2-1 NA NA TRBV18 CASSPGSGASYNEQFF TGTGCCAGCTCACCGGGCTCGGGGGCATCCTACAATGAGCAGTTCTTC
TRBJ1-4 TRBD1 NA TRBV2 CASKGQGNEKLFF TGTGCCAGCAAGGGACAGGGGAATGAAAAACTGTTTTTT
TRBJ2-1 TRBD2 NA TRBV5-1 CASRPGGRGGVSYNEQFF TGCGCCAGCAGACCCGGCGGGCGGGGGGGAGTCTCCTACAATGAGCAGTTCTTC
TRBJ1-6 NA NA TRBV7-3 CASSLEGPGGNSPLHF TGTGCCAGCAGCTTAGAAGGACCGGGGGGAAATTCACCCCTCCACTTT
TRBJ2-7 NA NA TRBV5-6 CASSLDVYEQYF TGTGCCAGCAGCTTGGACGTCTACGAGCAGTACTTC
TRBJ2-2 TRBD1 NA TRBV24-1 CATSDPGQGNGELFF TGTGCCACCAGTGACCCGGGACAGGGTAACGGGGAGCTGTTTTTT
TRBJ1-3 NA NA TRBV7-9 CASTSIGQGSSGNTIYF TGTGCCAGCACCTCCATTGGGCAGGGAAGCTCTGGAAACACCATATATTTT